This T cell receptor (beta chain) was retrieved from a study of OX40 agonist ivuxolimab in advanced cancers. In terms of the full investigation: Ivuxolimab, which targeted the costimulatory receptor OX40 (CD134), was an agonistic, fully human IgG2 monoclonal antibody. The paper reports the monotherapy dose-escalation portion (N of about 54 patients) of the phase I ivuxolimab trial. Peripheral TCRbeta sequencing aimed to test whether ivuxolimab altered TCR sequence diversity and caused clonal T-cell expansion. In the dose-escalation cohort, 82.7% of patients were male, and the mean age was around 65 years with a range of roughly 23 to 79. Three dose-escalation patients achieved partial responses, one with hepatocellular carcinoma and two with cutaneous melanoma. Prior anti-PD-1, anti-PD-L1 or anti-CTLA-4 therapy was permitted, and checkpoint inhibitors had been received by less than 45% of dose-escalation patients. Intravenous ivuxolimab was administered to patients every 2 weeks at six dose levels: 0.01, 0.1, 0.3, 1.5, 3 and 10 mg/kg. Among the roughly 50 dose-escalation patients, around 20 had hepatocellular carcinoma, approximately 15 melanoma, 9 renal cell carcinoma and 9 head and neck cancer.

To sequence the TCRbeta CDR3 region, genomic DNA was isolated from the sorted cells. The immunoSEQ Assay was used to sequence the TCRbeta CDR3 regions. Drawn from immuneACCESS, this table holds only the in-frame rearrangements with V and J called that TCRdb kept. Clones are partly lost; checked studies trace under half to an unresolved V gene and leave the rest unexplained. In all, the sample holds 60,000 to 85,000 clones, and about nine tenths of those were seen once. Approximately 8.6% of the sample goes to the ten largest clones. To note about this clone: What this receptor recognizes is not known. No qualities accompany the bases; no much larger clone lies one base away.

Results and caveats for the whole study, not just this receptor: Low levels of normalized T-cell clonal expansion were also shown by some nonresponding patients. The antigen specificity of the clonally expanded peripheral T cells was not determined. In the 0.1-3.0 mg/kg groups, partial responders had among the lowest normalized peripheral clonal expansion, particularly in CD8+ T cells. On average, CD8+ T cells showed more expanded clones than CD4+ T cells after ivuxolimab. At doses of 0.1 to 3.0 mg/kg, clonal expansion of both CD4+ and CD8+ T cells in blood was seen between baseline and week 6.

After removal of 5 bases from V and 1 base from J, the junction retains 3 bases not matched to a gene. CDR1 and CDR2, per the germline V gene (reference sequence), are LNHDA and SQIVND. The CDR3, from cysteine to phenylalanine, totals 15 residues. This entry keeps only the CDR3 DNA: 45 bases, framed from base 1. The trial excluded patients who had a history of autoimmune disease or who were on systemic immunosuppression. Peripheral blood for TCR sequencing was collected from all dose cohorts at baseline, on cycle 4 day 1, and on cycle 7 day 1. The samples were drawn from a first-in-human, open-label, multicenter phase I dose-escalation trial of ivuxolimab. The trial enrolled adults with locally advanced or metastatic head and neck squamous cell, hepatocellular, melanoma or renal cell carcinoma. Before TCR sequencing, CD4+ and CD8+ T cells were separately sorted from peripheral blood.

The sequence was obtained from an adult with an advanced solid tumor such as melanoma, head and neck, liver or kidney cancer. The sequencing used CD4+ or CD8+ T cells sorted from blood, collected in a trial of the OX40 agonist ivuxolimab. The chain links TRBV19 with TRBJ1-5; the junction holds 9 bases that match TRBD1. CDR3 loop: CASSEQGASNQPQHF. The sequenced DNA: TGTGCCAGTAGTGAACAGGGGGCGAGCAATCAGCCCCAGCATTTT.